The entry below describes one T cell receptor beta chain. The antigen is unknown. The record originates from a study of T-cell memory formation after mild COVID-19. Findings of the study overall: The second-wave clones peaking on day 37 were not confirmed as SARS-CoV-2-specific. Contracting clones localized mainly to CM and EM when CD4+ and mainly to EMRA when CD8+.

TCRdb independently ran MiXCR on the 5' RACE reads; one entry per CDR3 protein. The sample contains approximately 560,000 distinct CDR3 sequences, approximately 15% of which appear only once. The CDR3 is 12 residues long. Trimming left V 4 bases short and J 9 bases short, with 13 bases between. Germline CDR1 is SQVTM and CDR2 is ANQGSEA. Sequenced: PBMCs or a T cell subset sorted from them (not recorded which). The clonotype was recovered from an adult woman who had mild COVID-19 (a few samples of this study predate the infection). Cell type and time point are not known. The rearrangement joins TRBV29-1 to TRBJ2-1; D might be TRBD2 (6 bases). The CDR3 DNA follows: TGCAGCGTTGGGAAGGGAGGAAGTGAGCAGTTCTTC. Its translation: CSVGKGGSEQFF.